The 6 T cell receptor beta chains below were found in one sample sequenced in a study of T cell responses to AZD1222 COVID-19 vaccine (dated by TCRdb to the early 2020s). Library preparation was by the immunoSEQ multiplex PCR assay. TCRdb carries this immuneACCESS record with in-frame sequences only. Its versions omit some clonotypes, under half of them owing to an unresolved V gene in the studies checked, with the rest unexplained. Here the sample has 100,000 to 140,000 clones; about 90% occur a single time. Less than 25% of the sample lies in the top ten. The sample's time point label, in plain terms: baseline before first vaccination. The source material was peripheral blood, sampled on day 0 of AZD1222 vaccination. These receptors originate from an adult in good health.

The genes are TRBV19 and TRBJ2-6, with D perhaps assigned TRBD1 or TRBD2 (6 bases each). The CDR3 length is 20 residues. The germline V and J ends were trimmed by 5 bases and 3 bases, with 26 bases remaining between them. Germline loops: CDR1 LNHDA, CDR2 SQIVND (reference sequence). CDR3: CASSAGRLGGSFIGANVLTF. CDR3 bases: TGTGCCAGTAGTGCGGGGCGTTTAGGGGGTTCCTTTATTGGGGCCAACGTCCTGACTTTC.

This clone was observed a handful of times. This chain uses TRBV6-5 with TRBJ2-1, with 10 bases matching TRBD2. CDR3 size: 14 residues. Trimming took 2 bases from V and 7 from J; bases not matched to a gene: 2. Germline V gene sequence: CDR1 MNHEY, CDR2 SVGAGI. The CDR3 loop reads CASSYGLAANEQFF. The DNA of the CDR3 is TGTGCCAGCAGTTACGGACTAGCGGCTAATGAGCAGTTCTTC.

The genes are TRBV18 and TRBJ1-5; D possibly corresponds to TRBD1 (6 bases). Germline V gives CDR1 KGHSH, CDR2 LQKENI. The CDR3 consists of 15 residues. The ends were cut back, 6 bases at V and 4 bases at J, with 16 bases in the middle. In DNA form, the CDR3 reads TGTGCCAGCTCGGTCGGGCAGGGGTGGAATCAGCCCCAGCATTTT. Residues: CASSVGQGWNQPQHF. Based on the CDR3 plus reference TRBV18 and TRBJ1-5, the full variable domain is NAGVMQNPRHLVRRRGQEARLRCSPMKGHSHVYWYRQLPEEGLKFMVYLQKENIIDESGMPKERFSAEFPKEGPSILRIQQVVRGDSAAYFCASSVGQGWNQPQHFGDGTRLSIL.

The chain employs TRBV6-5 and TRBJ2-7; D might be TRBD2 (6 bases). The V end was cut by 5 bases, the J end by 9 bases, with 20 bases between. Looked up from germline, CDR1 is MNHEY and CDR2 is SVGAGI. The CDR3 consists of 14 residues. CDR3 in amino acids: CASSPGTSTTRQYF. CDR3 nucleotides: TGTGCCAGCAGTCCAGGGACTTCCACTACCCGGCAGTACTTC.

This clone was observed a single time. The chain joins TRBV11-2 to TRBJ2-5, with TRBD2 matching 8 bases. There are 15 residues in the CDR3. V shed 3 bases, J shed 1 base, and the junction held 4 bases outside the gene matches. Per germline, CDR1 SGHAT and CDR2 FQNNGV. CDR3: CASSFSGGGQETQYF. The DNA of the CDR3 is TGTGCCAGCAGCTTCAGCGGGGGCGGCCAAGAGACCCAGTACTTC. The full variable domain, with the rest looked up from reference TRBV11-2 and TRBJ2-5, is EAGVAQSPRYKIIEKRQSVAFWCNPISGHATLYWYQQILGQGPKLLIQFQNNGVVDDSQLPKDRFSAERLKGVDSTLKIQPAKLEDSAVYLCASSFSGGGQETQYFGPGTRLLVL.

This clone appeared a few times. The chain couples TRBV7-8 to TRBJ1-5; tentative D call: TRBD1 (6 bases). The germline V and J ends were trimmed by 4 bases and 3 bases, with 34 bases remaining between them. This CDR3 is 22 amino acids long. Germline V lookup: CDR1 SGHVS, CDR2 FQNEAQ. DNA for the CDR3: TGTGCCAGCAGCTCTACAGACAGGTTGGGGGTTTTATCTCAATCACCCAATCAGCCCCAGCATTTT. Its protein product is CASSSTDRLGVLSQSPNQPQHF.